This TCR beta chain was captured by sequencing in a study of blood T cell repertoires in COVID-19. Looking at the study overall: The analysed material was cDNA or gDNA that came from T cells, B-cell-depleted T cells, or PBMCs.

The V end was cut by 5 bases, the J end by 7 bases, with 18 bases between. Per the germline V gene, CDR1 is MDHEN and CDR2 is SYDVKM. The CDR3 is 15 amino acids. The repertoire was sequenced with immunoSEQ multiplex PCR; TCRdb's copy has only in-frame clones and lacks some. The profile shows 250,000 to 300,000 clones, 87% of them singletons. Sequenced material: peripheral blood. The chain employs TRBV28 and TRBJ1-5; a weak D match, TRBD1 (6 bases). The source of this sequence is a woman aged 50 to 60 who had recovered from COVID-19. The CDR3 DNA reads TGTGCCAGCAGTGCTGACAGGCCGGGTCGGCAGCCCCAGCATTTT. Protein sequence: CASSADRPGRQPQHF.